This T cell receptor beta chain is from a study of cytomegalovirus exposure and HLA in healthy donors (dated by TCRdb to 2015 to 2018). Some background on the complete study: An earlier analysis of about 530 of the donors reported under 300 Gb of sequence data and around 100 million unique TCR beta sequences obtained from some 170 million T cells. All discovery cohort repertoires had been generated using a single sequencing platform. An earlier analysis of around 580 of the donors used high-throughput TCR beta sequencing to judge whether each TCR beta V gene segment behaved as functional or pseudogenic. Donor age, sex, ethnicity and CMV serostatus were collected together with the repertoire data. In addition to the first cohort of 666 subjects, a separate validation cohort of 120 different subjects was used. Of the 350 to 450 genotyped donors, 81% were placed in the genetic ancestry cluster associated with self-reported Caucasian donors. The study combined high-throughput TCR immunosequencing, statistical association of individual TCRs with disease status, and machine learning to predict cytomegalovirus infection status. In a later analysis, previously published TCR beta repertoires from roughly 710 donors were re-analyzed and high-resolution HLA genotyping was added so that TCR occurrence patterns could be studied. Rather than drawing on any new phenotypic data, the later analysis identified candidate immune exposures from TCR beta sequences and the way those sequences occurred across donors. HLA typing included class I and class II loci at four-digit resolution. A later genetic analysis used genome-wide SNP genotypes for about 65% of the roughly 670 donors, treating that subset as a discovery cohort. The number of donors typed differed by locus, with roughly 620-630 for A, B, C, DRB1 and DQB1, roughly 520 for DQA1, over 600 for DPA1, and some 450 for DPB1. A few DR-DQ haplotypes were treated as single units for association and clustering because of strong linkage in the cohort. An early release that covered some 630 HLA-typed donors contained about 290 gigabases of sequencing data and around 80 million unique TCR sequences. The study was designed to test whether signatures of past pathogen exposure could be identified by cataloging public T cell receptors. The study profiled the T cell repertoires of hundreds of subjects by immunosequencing and related them to cytomegalovirus serostatus. Among some 400 genotyped donors of the cohort, an average of approximately 200,000 unique TCR beta nucleotide sequences was sequenced per donor, of which roughly 18% were non-productive.

Remarks on this clone: Its antigen is unknown. Within one base of it there is no much larger clone, and no base qualities were kept.

The cohort comprised some 680 healthy bone marrow donors. At the time of sampling, all cohort members were nominally healthy, though unrecorded immune exposures were likely present. Of the approximately 700 cohort members, approximately 290 had a positive CMV serostatus and about 400 had a negative one, while no CMV serostatus was recorded for the donor. Each donor provided a peripheral blood sample, and peripheral blood mononuclear cells were used for TCR beta sequencing. Genomic DNA extraction from the blood cell samples was performed with the Qiagen DNeasy Blood Extraction Kit. Findings and caveats that apply to the study as a whole: When HLA alleles, especially DR and DQ, strongly co-occurred, attributing TCR associations to individual alleles was difficult. This cohort had only TCR beta chains sequenced, and the lack of alpha or paired-chain data limited which features could be detected. In a later genetic analysis, fewer N-insertions in productive TCRs were reported among donors in an Asian-associated ancestry cluster than the 666-donor mean. A few of the identified cytomegalovirus-associated TCR beta chains were confirmed in vitro to be specific for cytomegalovirus antigens. Most TCR sequences were observed very rarely across donors, whereas some public TCRs were present in many individuals. In a later analysis, TCR association rates were found to vary across HLA loci, with the most associated TCRs seen for DRB1 alleles and the fewest for HLA-C alleles. An association between a missense DCLRE1C variant and V-gene and J-gene trimming of TCR beta chains was found in a later genetic analysis and replicated in an independent cohort. A further reported finding was that TCR beta sequences accurately predicted the HLA-A and HLA-B alleles for most subjects in the first cohort. Linkage disequilibrium might explain the correlated functional status among segregating V segments, but an unknown experimental factor could not be excluded. Because counts were too low, 15 to 20 rarely observed V segments, including chromosome 9 orphons, were left out of the earlier analysis of 500 to 650 of the donors. Most CMV-associated TCR beta chains appeared to be HLA-restricted in a later analysis, and the HLA associations seemed to be driven largely by CMV exposure. In the study, some 180 TCR beta chains were listed as associated with cytomegalovirus. Cytomegalovirus status was reported to be diagnosed by the classifier with high specificity and sensitivity in both the original and validation cohorts. Compared with equally common non-associated chains, HLA-associated TCR beta chains in a later analysis were more clonally expanded and had lower generation probabilities. The 87-base-pair reads could not distinguish some IMGT-functional V segments, including TRBV6-2 and TRBV6-3, so those segments were excluded. A cluster of highly shared sequence variants was judged likely to be a technical artifact of the sequencing pipeline. Broadly in line with IMGT annotations, most TCR beta V segments showed up in productive rearrangements about 90% or about 30% of the time in an earlier analysis of 450 to 600 of the donors. In a later analysis, several top co-occurrence clusters were reported to appear linked to parvovirus B19, influenza, CMV and Epstein-Barr virus. Specific HLA alleles were associated with 16,951 TCR beta sequences at a false discovery rate of 0.05 in a later analysis. Sequencing depth was assumed to be roughly uniform across donors in the presence/absence analyses, though that assumption may not hold. Because HLA typing was missing for some donors at each locus, association tests included only the typed subset. For the cohort, immune exposure information was limited to CMV serostatus. It was suggested by the authors that the approach could potentially be generalized to other disease states and immunological phenotypes.

Measured from the cysteine to the phenylalanine, the CDR3 is 13 residues long. Kept here is only the CDR3 DNA, which spans 39 bases and is read in frame from base 1. According to the germline V gene, CDR1 reads LGHNT and CDR2 reads FRNRAP. V and J are trimmed by 6 bases and 4 bases, and the gene matches miss 5 bases of the junction. Libraries were made using the immunoSEQ multiplex PCR assay. The multiplex PCR relied on a mix of 60 forward primers for TCR Vbeta segments and 13 reverse primers for TCR Jbeta segments. The CDR3 region of rearranged TCR beta genes was amplified from genomic DNA with a multiplex PCR assay. Amplified TCR beta libraries were sequenced as 87-base-pair reads on the Illumina HiSeq System. From the authors' description of their analysis: A later analysis counted approximately 84 million unique TCR beta chains across the 640 or so repertoires, and some 11 million of these chains were shared by at least two donors. A nearest-neighbor algorithm error-corrected the raw reads and collapsed the reads into unique sequences, merging closely related sequences to remove PCR and sequencing errors. V, D and J gene segments were assigned by aligning CDR3 sequences to IMGT reference sequences. For a sequence to be retained, a match of at least six nucleotides to both a V gene segment and a J gene segment was required. Rearrangements were classified as productive when the CDR3 lacked stop codons and remained in frame with V and J, and all other rearrangements were classified as non-productive. Following IMGT convention, CDR3 was defined as the stretch from the second conserved V-encoded cysteine up to the conserved J-encoded phenylalanine. The earlier analysis of about 610 of the donors excluded any sequence lacking an unambiguous match to a single V gene segment. In an earlier analysis of about 590 of the donors, a V segment was called functional when productive rearrangements were above 56.7%, and segregating when the standard deviation between donors exceeded 5%. A statistical classification framework was developed to diagnose cytomegalovirus status using the catalog of TCR beta chain sequences. V and J gene assignment, in a later analysis, came from comparing TCR nucleotide sequences with IMGT/GENE-DB human TR gene sequences. A later analysis assigned CDR3 sequences and most-parsimonious VDJ recombination scenarios with the TCRdist pipeline. In a later analysis, every TCR beta chain was defined by the combination of its CDR3 amino acid sequence and its V-gene family, and reads without a unique V-gene family were dropped. A later analysis removed over 500 highly shared, low-generation-probability nucleotide sequences to deal with suspected cross-contamination and a sequencing artifact. For each public chain, a later analysis derived a clonal expansion index from normalized ranks of inferred template counts within each repertoire. In a later analysis, generation probabilities were computed with a VDJ recombination model fitted to out-of-frame rearrangements, and the resulting probabilities were checked against IGoR. In a later analysis, TCR-TCR, TCR-HLA and TCR-CMV co-occurrence was scored with hypergeometric tests, and a repertoire-size bias correction was applied to TCR pairs. To estimate false discovery rates, a later analysis permuted the HLA or CMV assignments 20 times. In a later analysis, co-occurring TCRs were grouped with DBSCAN, and TCRdist sequence similarity was added when clustering was performed within HLA-allele-positive subsets. Co-occurrence clustering excluded repertoires with fewer than 30,000 or more than 120,000 public chains, plus five with anomalous nucleotide sharing. In TCRdb, the immuneACCESS table is reduced to in-frame sequences with V and J assigned. These tables do not hold every clone; where another copy was compared, an unresolved V gene accounts for under half, and the others remain unexplained. V, J and clone size are those of that table, while D and trimming were read from the DNA. Across this sample there are 50,000 to 75,000 clones, with 65% to 90% seen only once. 1.5% to 2% of the sample is in the top ten clones.

The chain is encoded by TRBV12-5 joined to TRBJ2-5; 7 nucleotides in the junction match TRBD1. This sequence was found in a human donor in good health. The sequencing sample was made of PBMCs. The DNA sequence is given as TGTGCTAGTGGCCGACGGACAGGAGAGACCCAGTACTTC. This is translated as CASGRRTGETQYF.